This T cell receptor (beta chain) stems from a study of T-cell memory formation after mild COVID-19. About the study: Clustering of TCRs was largely donor specific.

Broader study findings: Mostly located in CM and EM were contracting CD4+ clones, with contracting CD8+ clones located in EMRA. In second-wave clones peaking day 37, SARS-CoV-2 specificity remained unconfirmed.

Sample barcodes and UMIs were carried by the TCR alpha and TCR beta cDNA libraries that 5'RACE generated with constant-segment primers. Using its own MiXCR run on the 5' RACE reads, TCRdb lists one record per CDR3 protein. The table records 350,000 to 550,000 distinct CDR3 sequences, roughly 17% of them present only once. For this clonotype: Its antigen is undetermined.

With 4 bases removed from V and 6 bases from J, the gap between germline ends came to 9 bases. Germline-derived CDR1 and CDR2 are LGHDT and YNNKEL (reference sequence). This CDR3 region has 12 residues. The chain couples TRBV3-1 to TRBJ1-2; D unclear. This TCR was recovered from a man in his late teens or twenties who had mild COVID-19 (a few samples of this study predate the infection). Cell type and time point are not known. The sequenced sample consisted of PBMCs or a T cell subset sorted from them (not recorded which). CDR3 DNA: TGTGCCAGCAGCCGCCTAACGGATGGCTACACCTTC. As protein: CASSRLTDGYTF.